The sequence of this T cell receptor (beta chain) was determined in a study of cytomegalovirus exposure and HLA in healthy donors. Study results and caveats: TRBV6-2, TRBV6-3 and some other V segments were excluded as indistinguishable. For presence/absence analyses, sequencing depth was assumed to be roughly uniform across donors. Most of the TCR beta V segments (in an earlier analysis) were productive either about 90% or about 30% of the time. Later analysis showed TCR association rates varying by HLA locus, highest for DRB1 and lowest for HLA-C.

V shed 4 bases and J 7 bases; nucleotides not matched to a gene: 13. Germline V gives CDR1 SGHVS, CDR2 FNYEAQ. This CDR3 has 18 amino acids. Vbeta (60) and Jbeta (13) primers were used in the PCR. Some clones are missing from TCRdb's copy, which holds only in-frame ones; the method was immunoSEQ multiplex PCR. This table holds approximately 150,000 clones, 79% found once. As for this clone: The target antigen is unknown.

The sequencing input was PBMCs. The sequence was obtained from a man aged 40-55 years in good health and CMV-seronegative. The J gene is TRBJ1-4, the V gene TRBV7-6; 12 bases map to TRBD1. In nucleotides, the CDR3 is TGTGCCAGCAGCTCAATTAGGGGGACAGGGGGCGCGTTTGAAAAACTGTTTTTT. It yields the protein CASSSIRGTGGAFEKLFF.